This T cell receptor (beta chain) was captured by sequencing in a study of blood T cell repertoires in COVID-19. Study details: Sources were T cells, B-cell-depleted T cells, or PBMCs; the material itself was cDNA or gDNA.

The CDR3 has 16 residues. The V and J ends lost 0 bases and 4 bases respectively, with 16 bases between them. Germline values: CDR1 LGHDT, CDR2 YNNKEL (reference sequence). This clone was observed a single time. The table came from immunoSEQ multiplex PCR; TCRdb's copy has only in-frame clones and leaves some out. Found here are about 160,000 clones, 70% to 85% of them singletons; the top ten hold around a fifth. The chain links TRBV3-1 (or the pseudogene TRBV3-2) to TRBJ2-7; D not resolved. Source material: peripheral blood. The receptor was derived from an elderly woman with acute or convalescent COVID-19. CDR3: CASSQDREAAIYEQYF. CDR3 nucleotide sequence: TGTGCCAGCAGCCAAGACCGAGAGGCAGCGATATACGAGCAGTACTTC.